The 32 T cell receptor beta chains below come from one sample, sequenced in a study of T cell responses to AZD1222 COVID-19 vaccine. The table came from immunoSEQ multiplex PCR; TCRdb's copy has only in-frame clones and leaves some out. This sample has about 130,000 clones, with about nine tenths found just once. The sequencing used peripheral blood, collected on day 0 of AZD1222 vaccination. The source of these receptors is an adult in good health.

J is TRBJ1-1 and V is TRBV11-2; tentative D call: TRBD1 (6 bases). This CDR3 region has 15 residues. The V and J ends lost 5 bases and 4 bases respectively, with 17 bases between them. Germline CDR1 is SGHAT and CDR2 is FQNNGV. The CDR3 sequence is CASSPTPGAGTEAFF. The CDR3 region has the DNA TGTGCCAGCAGCCCCACACCAGGGGCCGGCACTGAAGCTTTCTTT.

The rearrangement joins TRBV29-1 to TRBJ1-1; D ambiguous. CDR1 is SQVTM, CDR2 ANQGSEA, per germline. V shed 4 bases and J shed 1 base, with 13 bases lying between them. The CDR3 consists of 14 residues. The CDR3 reads CSVGGVRSNTEAFF. CDR3 sequence (DNA): TGCAGCGTTGGCGGGGTGCGATCGAACACTGAAGCTTTCTTT.

This chain connects TRBV15 to TRBJ2-5; D is possibly TRBD2 (5 bases). With 0 bases removed from V and 5 bases from J, the gap between germline ends came to 13 bases. This CDR3 comprises 15 residues. CDR1 is LNHNV, CDR2 YYDKDF, per germline (reference sequence). The CDR3 region has the DNA TGTGCCACCAGCAGAGACATCGGAGGCTGGGAGACCCAGTACTTC. It is translated as CATSRDIGGWETQYF.

The rearrangement uses TRBV18 and TRBJ1-3; TRBD1 might be the D (6 bases). Germline V gives CDR1 KGHSH, CDR2 LQKENI. The CDR3 is made up of 15 amino acids. V lost 0 bases to trimming and J lost 9 bases, with 15 bases between them. CDR3 in amino acids: CASSPPAQPGATIYF. The CDR3 DNA sequence: TGTGCCAGCTCACCACCTGCCCAGCCGGGGGCCACCATATATTTT.

The chain has TRBV7-2 and TRBJ2-3; D unresolved. V lost 1 base and J lost 8, with 10 bases in between. This CDR3 has 13 residues. The germline CDR1 and CDR2 sequences are SGHTA and FQGNSA. CDR3 in DNA: TGTGCCAGCAGCTTAGTAATCGGGTCTACGCAGTATTTT. Encoded protein: CASSLVIGSTQYF. The variable domain in full, with the rest retrieved from reference TRBV7-2 and TRBJ2-3, is GAGVSQSPSNKVTEKGKDVELRCDPISGHTALYWYRQSLGQGLEFLIYFQGNSAPDKSGLPSDRFSAERTGGSVSTLTIQRTQQEDSAVYLCASSLVIGSTQYFGPGTRLTVL.

The CDR3 coding sequence is TGCGCCAGCAGCCAGGAAGAGAGCAGGGATAACTATGGCTACACCTTC. This sequence encodes CASSQEESRDNYGYTF. The V and J genes are TRBV4-3 and TRBJ1-2, with TRBD1 as a possible D gene (5 bases). Germline CDR1 reads LGHNA; CDR2 reads YSLEER. The CDR3 is 16 residues long. Trimming took off 3 bases at V and 1 base at J, with 15 bases between the two ends.

The chain joins TRBV27 to TRBJ2-1; 7 nucleotides line up with TRBD2. The germline CDR1 and CDR2 sequences are MNHEY and SMNVEV (reference sequence). J lost 7 bases, V lost 7 bases, and 4 bases had no gene match. This CDR3 spans 12 amino acids. In DNA form, the CDR3 reads TGTGCCAGCAACGAGCGGGGTAATGAGCAGTTCTTC. This translates into CASNERGNEQFF.

V gene TRBV29-1 combines with J gene TRBJ1-1, with unresolved D. The CDR3 has 14 amino acids. V shed 5 bases and J shed 0 bases, with 13 bases lying between them. Germline CDR1 SQVTM, CDR2 ANQGSEA. The CDR3 loop reads CSVQRGGLNTEAFF. CDR3 bases: TGCAGCGTTCAGCGGGGAGGCTTGAACACTGAAGCTTTCTTT.

J is TRBJ2-7 and V is TRBV5-4; the match to TRBD1 covers 9 bases. The CDR3 covers 15 residues. The V gene's germline CDR1 is SGHNT and CDR2 YYREEE (reference sequence). With 4 bases clipped from V and 3 bases from J, the junction kept 8 bases outside the gene matches. The CDR3 sequence is CASSRGQGGIYEQYF. In nucleotides, the CDR3 is TGTGCCAGCAGCCGGGGACAGGGAGGGATCTACGAGCAGTACTTC.

The chain is built from TRBV6-2 or TRBV6-3 and TRBJ2-2; D gene ambiguous. Trimming took 4 bases from V and 0 from J, leaving 12 bases between them. The germline gives CDR1 MNHEY, CDR2 SVGEGT. The CDR3 has 16 amino acids. The CDR3 coding sequence is TGTGCCAGCAGTTGGACGGGCCTCGCGAACACCGGGGAGCTGTTTTTT. It is translated as CASSWTGLANTGELFF.

The V gene is TRBV7-8, the J gene TRBJ2-7, with D unresolved. Germline V gene sequence: CDR1 SGHVS, CDR2 FQNEAQ. V lost 1 base, J lost 4 bases, and 8 bases lay in between. CDR3 length: 13 amino acids. DNA for the CDR3: TGTGCCAGCAGCTTAGAAGTAGTATACGAGCAGTACTTC. Protein product: CASSLEVVYEQYF.

This clone was seen a single time. This chain joins TRBV7-9 and TRBJ2-1; the match to TRBD2 covers 7 bases. J was trimmed by 7 bases and V by 4 bases; bases with no gene match: 1. CDR1 is SEHNR and CDR2 is FQNEAQ in the germline V gene (reference sequence). This CDR3 contains 12 residues. CDR3 protein: CASSWTRNEQFF. CDR3 coding DNA: TGTGCCAGCAGCTGGACTAGAAATGAGCAGTTCTTC.

As DNA, the CDR3 is TGTGCCAGCAGCGAACTAGCGGGGGGGGAGCTGTTTTTT. It codes for CASSELAGGELFF. The chain has TRBV2 and TRBJ2-2, with 10 bases matching TRBD2. V lost 6 bases, J lost 8 bases, and 3 bases stayed unmatched. CDR3 length: 13 amino acids. CDR1 is SNHLY, CDR2 FYNNEI, per germline. The whole variable domain, filled in from reference TRBV2 and TRBJ2-2, reads EPEVTQTPSHQVTQMGQEVILRCVPISNHLYFYWYRQILGQKVEFLVSFYNNEISEKSEIFDDQFSVERPDGSNFTLKIRSTKLEDSAMYFCASSELAGGELFFGEGSRLTVL.

CDR3 nucleotides: TGTGCCAGCAGCCGAGAAAACTATGGCTACACCTTC. Translated: CASSRENYGYTF. The rearrangement joins TRBV6-2 or TRBV6-3 to TRBJ1-2, with D unresolved. The CDR3 consists of 12 residues. Germline CDR1 MNHEY, CDR2 SVGEGT. The ends were cut back, 6 bases at V and 2 bases at J, with 7 bases in the middle.

The genes are TRBV9 and TRBJ2-1, with no clear D. Trimming shortened V by 3 bases and J by 7 bases, and 11 bases separated the two germline ends. The CDR3 extends over 13 amino acids. CDR1 and CDR2 from the germline V gene are SGDLS and YYNGEE. The CDR3 DNA is TGTGCCAGCAGCGAGGTCGGGCGAAATGAGCAGTTCTTC. It translates to CASSEVGRNEQFF.

V gene TRBV7-6 combines with J gene TRBJ2-7; 12 bases are shared with TRBD2. There are 18 residues in the CDR3. CDR1 and CDR2 (germline): SGHVS, FNYEAQ. V lost 1 base and J lost 7; bases outside the gene matches: 14. DNA for the CDR3: TGTGCCAGCAGCTTAGAAGGAGGCGGACTAGCGGGGTTTATTGAGCAGTACTTC. This encodes CASSLEGGGLAGFIEQYF. The full variable domain, rest sourced from reference TRBV7-6 and TRBJ2-7, is GAGVSQSPRYKVTKRGQDVALRCDPISGHVSLYWYRQALGQGPEFLTYFNYEAQQDKSGLPNDRFSAERPEGSISTLTIQRTEQRDSAMYRCASSLEGGGLAGFIEQYFGPGTRLTVT.

This clone was found once. The chain uses TRBV10-3 and TRBJ2-2; 8 bases are a match to TRBD1. From germline, CDR1 is ENHRY and CDR2 SYGVKD. Trimming cost V 5 bases and J 0 bases; bases outside gene matches: 5. CDR3 length: 16 amino acids. The CDR3 nucleotides are TGTGCCATCAGTTCCCGGACAGGGTCGAACACCGGGGAGCTGTTTTTT. Translating gives CAISSRTGSNTGELFF.

The chain has TRBV6-2 or TRBV6-3 and TRBJ1-2; D is possibly TRBD1 (5 bases). Germline values: CDR1 MNHEY, CDR2 SVGEGT. This CDR3 region has 12 residues. The V end was cut by 3 bases, the J end by 4 bases, with 6 bases between. This chain's CDR3 is CASSYQGYGYTF. The CDR3 DNA follows: TGTGCCAGCAGTTATCAGGGCTATGGCTACACCTTC.

This chain uses TRBV7-3 with TRBJ2-7, with 7 bases identical to TRBD1. The junction had 7 bases not matched to a gene; V was cut back by 2 bases and J by 3 bases. The CDR3 spans 15 residues. Germline assignment: CDR1 SGHTA and CDR2 FQGTGA. This CDR3 reads CASSLGVGQSYEQYF. The CDR3 DNA sequence: TGTGCCAGCAGCTTAGGCGTGGGACAGAGCTACGAGCAGTACTTC.

This chain joins TRBV7-8 and TRBJ2-7; D is uncertain. Germline CDR1 and CDR2: SGHVS and FQNEAQ. CDR3 length: 12 residues. The V gene lost 5 bases and the J gene lost 3 bases, with 8 bases spanning the gap. Written as DNA, the CDR3 is TGTGCCAGCAGCCTAAACTTCTACGAGCAGTACTTC. It yields the protein CASSLNFYEQYF.

The rearrangement joins TRBV27 to TRBJ2-1; 9 positions agree with TRBD1. There are 14 residues in the CDR3. V was pared by 5 bases and J by 6 bases, with 5 bases of the junction left unmatched. Per the germline V gene, CDR1 is MNHEY and CDR2 is SMNVEV (reference sequence). CDR3 in amino acids: CASSPRTGANEQFF. For the CDR3, the DNA is TGTGCCAGCAGTCCCCGGACAGGGGCCAATGAGCAGTTCTTC.

The genes are TRBV27 and TRBJ1-2; D ambiguous. The CDR3 covers 12 residues. In germline, CDR1 is MNHEY, CDR2 SMNVEV (reference sequence). Trimming removed 0 bases from V and 8 bases from J, with 7 bases in between. DNA for the CDR3: TGTGCCAGCAGTTTATCGGGTCGGGGCTACACCTTC. It specifies CASSLSGRGYTF.

This clone was seen just once. The chain employs TRBV6-2 or TRBV6-3 and TRBJ2-7, with D unresolved. The CDR3 is 13 residues long. V lost 0 bases, J lost 6 bases, and 9 bases lay in between. Germline V gene lookup returns CDR1 MNHEY and CDR2 SVGEGT. The chain's CDR3 is CASSYSWVAEQYF. The CDR3 region has the DNA TGTGCCAGCAGTTACTCTTGGGTCGCCGAGCAGTACTTC.

The chain is built from TRBV6-5 and TRBJ1-5; weak D call: TRBD1 (6 bases). The CDR3 totals 14 residues. The germline V gene has CDR1 MNHEY and CDR2 SVGAGI. Trimming took off 0 bases at V and 6 bases at J, with 9 bases between the two ends. CDR3 bases: TGTGCCAGCAGTTACTCAACAGGGACTCAGCCCCAGCATTTT. Translated, it gives CASSYSTGTQPQHF.

The chain is built from TRBV6-6 and TRBJ1-1; unclear D gene. Germline CDR1 MNHNY, CDR2 SVGAGI (reference sequence). V was pared by 6 bases and J by 1 base, with 18 bases between. The CDR3 spans 16 residues. This CDR3 is CASSRYLAAPNTEAFF. CDR3 coding DNA: TGTGCCAGCAGCCGATATCTGGCGGCCCCGAACACTGAAGCTTTCTTT.

The J gene is TRBJ1-2, the V gene TRBV7-2; 9 bases map to TRBD1. Germline values: CDR1 SGHTA, CDR2 FQGNSA. Unmatched junction bases numbered 16, after V lost 5 bases and J lost 6 bases. The CDR3 has 17 amino acids. The CDR3, as DNA: TGTGCCAGCAGCCCCCCGGGACAGGGAATACTAGGGGATGGCTACACCTTC. Its translation is CASSPPGQGILGDGYTF.

The CDR3, as DNA: TGTGCCAGCAGTCCACATGACGAGCAGTACTTC. Its protein is CASSPHDEQYF. The J gene is TRBJ2-7, the V gene TRBV12-3 or TRBV12-4, with D uncertain. This CDR3 spans 11 amino acids. The germline V and J ends were trimmed by 5 bases and 5 bases, with 7 bases remaining between them.

The chain links TRBV7-2 to TRBJ2-5; TRBD2 matches 10 bases. The CDR3 spans 15 residues. J lost 3 bases, V lost 1 base, and 2 bases had no gene match. Germline-derived CDR1 and CDR2 are SGHTA and FQGNSA. The CDR3 spells CASSLEGLAEETQYF. The CDR3 DNA is TGTGCCAGCAGCTTAGAAGGACTAGCGGAAGAGACCCAGTACTTC. The full variable domain, its missing parts supplied by reference TRBV7-2 and TRBJ2-5, is GAGVSQSPSNKVTEKGKDVELRCDPISGHTALYWYRQSLGQGLEFLIYFQGNSAPDKSGLPSDRFSAERTGGSVSTLTIQRTQQEDSAVYLCASSLEGLAEETQYFGPGTRLLVL.

This CDR3 is CASSQGGTYEQYF. CDR3 nucleotide sequence: TGCGCCAGCAGCCAAGGGGGGACCTACGAGCAGTACTTC. The chain is built from TRBV4-3 and TRBJ2-7; perhaps D is TRBD1 or TRBD2 (5 bases each). This CDR3 has 13 amino acids. The V end was cut by 1 base, the J end by 2 bases, with 6 bases between. Germline V CDR1 and CDR2: LGHNA, YSLEER.

The chain joins TRBV5-1 to TRBJ2-2, with unresolved D. The CDR3 is made up of 17 amino acids. V was pared by 4 bases and J by 3 bases, with 19 bases between. From germline, CDR1 is SGHRS and CDR2 YFSETQ. The CDR3 DNA is TGCGCCAGCAGCACTACACCGACGGCTGCCGACACCGGGGAGCTGTTTTTT. Protein sequence: CASSTTPTAADTGELFF.

V usage is TRBV5-1 and J usage is TRBJ2-7, with 8 bases lining up with TRBD1. Trimming cost V 1 base and J 4 bases; bases outside gene matches: 7. The CDR3 spans 15 residues. Germline loops: CDR1 SGHRS, CDR2 YFSETQ. The CDR3 here is CASSLIPGQAYEQYF. CDR3 DNA sequence: TGCGCCAGCAGCTTGATCCCGGGACAGGCTTACGAGCAGTACTTC.

This sequence joins TRBV5-4 and TRBJ2-3; 8 nucleotides match TRBD2. The V and J ends lost 4 bases and 1 base, in that order; junction bases with no gene match: 5. The CDR3 extends over 15 amino acids. Germline V gene data show CDR1 as SGHNT and CDR2 as YYREEE (reference sequence). The chain's CDR3 is CASSRSSGGTDTQYF. The CDR3 nucleotides are TGTGCCAGCAGCCGAAGTAGCGGGGGCACAGATACGCAGTATTTT. The variable domain in full, completed from reference TRBV5-4 and TRBJ2-3, reads ETGVTQSPTHLIKTRGQQVTLRCSSQSGHNTVSWYQQALGQGPQFIFQYYREEENGRGNFPPRFSGLQFPNYSSELNVNALELDDSALYLCASSRSSGGTDTQYFGPGTRLTVL.